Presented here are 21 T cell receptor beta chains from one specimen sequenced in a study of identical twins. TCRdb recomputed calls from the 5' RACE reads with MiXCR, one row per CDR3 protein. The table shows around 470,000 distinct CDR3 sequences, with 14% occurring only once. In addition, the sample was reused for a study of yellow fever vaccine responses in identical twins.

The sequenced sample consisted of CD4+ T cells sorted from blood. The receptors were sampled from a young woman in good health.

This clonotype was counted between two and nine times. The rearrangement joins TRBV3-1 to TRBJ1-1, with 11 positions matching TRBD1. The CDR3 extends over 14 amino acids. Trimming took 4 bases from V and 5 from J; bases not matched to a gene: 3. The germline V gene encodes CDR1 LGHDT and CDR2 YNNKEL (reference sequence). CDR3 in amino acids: CASSRDRGITEAFF. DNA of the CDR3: TGTGCCAGCAGCCGGGACAGGGGGATAACTGAAGCTTTCTTT.

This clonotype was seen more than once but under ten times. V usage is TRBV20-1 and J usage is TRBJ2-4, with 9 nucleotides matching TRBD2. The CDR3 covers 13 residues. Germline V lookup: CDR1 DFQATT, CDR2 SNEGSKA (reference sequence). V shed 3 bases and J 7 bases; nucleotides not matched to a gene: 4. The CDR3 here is CSARESGRNIQYF. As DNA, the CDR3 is TGCAGTGCTAGGGAAAGCGGGAGGAACATTCAGTACTTC.

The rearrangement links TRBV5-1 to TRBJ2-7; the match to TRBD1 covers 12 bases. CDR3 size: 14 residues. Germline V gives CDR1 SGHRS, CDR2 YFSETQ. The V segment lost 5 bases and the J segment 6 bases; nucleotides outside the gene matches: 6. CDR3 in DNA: TGCGCCAGCAGGACCGGGACAGGGGGCTCCGAGCAGTACTTC. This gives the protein CASRTGTGGSEQYF.

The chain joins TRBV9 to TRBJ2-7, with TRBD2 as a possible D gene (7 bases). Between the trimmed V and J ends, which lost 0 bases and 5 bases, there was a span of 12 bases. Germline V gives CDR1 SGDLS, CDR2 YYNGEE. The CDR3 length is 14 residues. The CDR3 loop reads CASSVEGGMDEQYF. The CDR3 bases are TGTGCCAGCAGCGTAGAGGGGGGGATGGACGAGCAGTACTTC.

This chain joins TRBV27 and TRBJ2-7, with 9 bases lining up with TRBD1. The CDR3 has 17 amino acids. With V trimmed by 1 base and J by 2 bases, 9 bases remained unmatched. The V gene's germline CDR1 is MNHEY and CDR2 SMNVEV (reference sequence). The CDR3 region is CASSLFAGQGLTYEQYF. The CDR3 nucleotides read TGTGCCAGCAGTTTATTTGCGGGACAGGGACTCACCTACGAGCAGTACTTC.

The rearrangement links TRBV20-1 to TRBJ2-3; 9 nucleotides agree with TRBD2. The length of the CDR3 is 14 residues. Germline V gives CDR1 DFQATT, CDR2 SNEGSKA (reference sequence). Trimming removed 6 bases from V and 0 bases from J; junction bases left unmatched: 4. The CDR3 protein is CSANSGGSTDTQYF. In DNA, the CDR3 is TGCAGTGCCAATAGCGGGGGAAGCACAGATACGCAGTATTTT.

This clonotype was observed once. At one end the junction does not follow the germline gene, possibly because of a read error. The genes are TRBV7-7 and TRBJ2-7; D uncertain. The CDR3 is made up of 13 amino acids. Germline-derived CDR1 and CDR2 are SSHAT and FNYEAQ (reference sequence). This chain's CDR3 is CASSVGPSSEQYF. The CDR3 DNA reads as TGTGCTAGCAGCGTAGGGCCGTCGAGCGAGCAGTACTTC.

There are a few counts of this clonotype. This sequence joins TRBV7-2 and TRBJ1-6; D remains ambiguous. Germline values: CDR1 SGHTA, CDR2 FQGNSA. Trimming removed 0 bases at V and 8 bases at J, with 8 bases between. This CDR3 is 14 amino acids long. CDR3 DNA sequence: TGTGCCAGCAGCTTAGCGATAGCCTATTCACCCCTCCACTTT. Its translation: CASSLAIAYSPLHF. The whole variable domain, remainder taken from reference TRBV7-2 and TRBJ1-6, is GAGVSQSPSNKVTEKGKDVELRCDPISGHTALYWYRQSLGQGLEFLIYFQGNSAPDKSGLPSDRFSAERTGGSVSTLTIQRTQQEDSAVYLCASSLAIAYSPLHFGNGTRLTVT.

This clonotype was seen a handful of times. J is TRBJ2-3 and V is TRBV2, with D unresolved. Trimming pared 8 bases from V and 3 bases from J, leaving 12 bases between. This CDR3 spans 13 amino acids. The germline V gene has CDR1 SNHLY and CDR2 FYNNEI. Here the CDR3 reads CASVVLPTDTQYF. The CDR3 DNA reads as TGTGCCAGCGTCGTCCTTCCAACAGATACGCAGTATTTT.

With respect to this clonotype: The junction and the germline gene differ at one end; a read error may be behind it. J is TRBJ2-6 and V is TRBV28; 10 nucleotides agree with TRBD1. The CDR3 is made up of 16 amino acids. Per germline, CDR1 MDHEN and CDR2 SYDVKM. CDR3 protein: CASSLRSGTGVNVLTF. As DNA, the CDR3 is TGTGCCAGCAGTTTAAGGTCCGGGACAGGGGTCAACGTCCTGACTTTC.

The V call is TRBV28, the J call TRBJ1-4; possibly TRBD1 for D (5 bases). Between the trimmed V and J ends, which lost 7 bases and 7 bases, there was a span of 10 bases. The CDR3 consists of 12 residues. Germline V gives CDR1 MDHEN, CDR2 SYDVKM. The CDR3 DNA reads TGTGCCAGCATGGGGCCCGGTGAAAAACTGTTTTTT. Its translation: CASMGPGEKLFF.

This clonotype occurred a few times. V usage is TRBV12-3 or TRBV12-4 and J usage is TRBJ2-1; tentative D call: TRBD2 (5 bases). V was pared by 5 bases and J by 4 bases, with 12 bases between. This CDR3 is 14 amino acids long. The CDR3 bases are TGTGCCAGCAGTATTAGCGAGACATACAATGAGCAGTTCTTC. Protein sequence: CASSISETYNEQFF.

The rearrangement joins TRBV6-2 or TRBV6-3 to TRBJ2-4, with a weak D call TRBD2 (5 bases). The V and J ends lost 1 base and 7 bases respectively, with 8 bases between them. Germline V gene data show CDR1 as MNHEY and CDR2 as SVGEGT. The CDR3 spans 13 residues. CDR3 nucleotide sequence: TGTGCCAGCAGTTACTTTCCGGGGAACATTCAGTACTTC. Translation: CASSYFPGNIQYF.

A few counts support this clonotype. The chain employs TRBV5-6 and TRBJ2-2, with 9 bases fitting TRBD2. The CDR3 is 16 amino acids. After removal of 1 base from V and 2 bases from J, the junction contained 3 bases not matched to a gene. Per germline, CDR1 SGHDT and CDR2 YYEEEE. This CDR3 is CASSLSLAGNTGELFF. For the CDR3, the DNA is TGTGCCAGCAGCTTGTCCCTAGCGGGAAACACCGGGGAGCTGTTTTTT.

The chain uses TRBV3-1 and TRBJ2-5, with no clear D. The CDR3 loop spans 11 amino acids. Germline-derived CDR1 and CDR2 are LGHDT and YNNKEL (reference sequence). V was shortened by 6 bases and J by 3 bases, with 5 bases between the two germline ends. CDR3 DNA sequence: TGTGCCAGCAGAAAAAAAGAGACCCAGTACTTC. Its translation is CASRKKETQYF.

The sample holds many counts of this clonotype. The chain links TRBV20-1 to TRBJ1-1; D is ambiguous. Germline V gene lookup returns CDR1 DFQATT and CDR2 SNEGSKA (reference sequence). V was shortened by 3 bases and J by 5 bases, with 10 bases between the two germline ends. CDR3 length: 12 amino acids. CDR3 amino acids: CSASKGETEAFF. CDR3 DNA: TGCAGTGCTAGTAAGGGAGAGACTGAAGCTTTCTTT.

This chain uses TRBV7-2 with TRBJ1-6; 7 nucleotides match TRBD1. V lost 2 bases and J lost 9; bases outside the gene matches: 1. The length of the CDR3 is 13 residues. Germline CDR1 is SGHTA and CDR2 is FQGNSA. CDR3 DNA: TGTGCCAGCAGCTTAAGGGACAGTTCACCCCTCCACTTT. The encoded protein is CASSLRDSSPLHF.

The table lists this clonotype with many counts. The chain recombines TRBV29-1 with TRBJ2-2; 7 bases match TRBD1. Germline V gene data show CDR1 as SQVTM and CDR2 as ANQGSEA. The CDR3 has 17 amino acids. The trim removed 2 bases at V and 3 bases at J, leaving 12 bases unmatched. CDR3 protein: CSVEFLGQGDDTGELFF. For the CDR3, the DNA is TGCAGCGTTGAATTCTTGGGGCAGGGGGACGACACCGGGGAGCTGTTTTTT.

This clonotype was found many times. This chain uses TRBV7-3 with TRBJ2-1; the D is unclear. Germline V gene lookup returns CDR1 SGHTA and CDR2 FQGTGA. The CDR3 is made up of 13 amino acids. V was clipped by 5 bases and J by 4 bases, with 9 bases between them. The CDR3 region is CASSPGSYNEQFF. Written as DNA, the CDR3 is TGTGCCAGCAGCCCTGGATCTTACAATGAGCAGTTCTTC.

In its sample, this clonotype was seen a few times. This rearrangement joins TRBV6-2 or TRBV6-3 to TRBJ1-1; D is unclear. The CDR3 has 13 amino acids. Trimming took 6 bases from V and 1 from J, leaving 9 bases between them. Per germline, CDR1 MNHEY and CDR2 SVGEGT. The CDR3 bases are TGTGCCAGCAGAACCCGGTCGAACACTGAAGCTTTCTTT. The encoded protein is CASRTRSNTEAFF.

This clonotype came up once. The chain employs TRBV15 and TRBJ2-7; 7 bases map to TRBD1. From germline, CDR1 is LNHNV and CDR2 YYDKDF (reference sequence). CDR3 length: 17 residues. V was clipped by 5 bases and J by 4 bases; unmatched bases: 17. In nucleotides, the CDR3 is TGTGCCACCAGCGCTCGCTTGGGACCGGGACAGAGATACGAGCAGTACTTC. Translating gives CATSARLGPGQRYEQYF.